This TCR beta chain appears in the sequencing data of a study of blood T cell repertoires in COVID-19. As for the study in general: PBMCs, B-cell-depleted T cells, or T cells were the source of the cDNA or gDNA that made up the material.

In the original analysis: The assay estimated nucleated cells by amplifying reference gene primers. The repertoire was sequenced with immunoSEQ multiplex PCR; TCRdb's copy has only in-frame clones and lacks some. The V and J calls and clone size are taken from that table; D and trimming were inferred from the DNA. The repertoire consists of about 390,000 clones, with approximately 87% occurring once and the leading ten covering approximately 9.3%. The sequencing input was PBMCs or T cells enriched from blood (not recorded which). The receptor was isolated from a woman aged 50 to 65 who had recovered from COVID-19.

The CDR3, as DNA: TGCGCCAGCAGCGTCCAGGGGCGGACTGAAGCTTTCTTT. This encodes CASSVQGRTEAFF. This chain links TRBV5-1 with TRBJ1-1, with D maybe TRBD1 (6 bases). V gave up 4 bases and J gave up 5 bases, with 12 bases separating them. The germline CDR1 and CDR2 sequences are SGHRS and YFSETQ. The CDR3 spans 13 residues.